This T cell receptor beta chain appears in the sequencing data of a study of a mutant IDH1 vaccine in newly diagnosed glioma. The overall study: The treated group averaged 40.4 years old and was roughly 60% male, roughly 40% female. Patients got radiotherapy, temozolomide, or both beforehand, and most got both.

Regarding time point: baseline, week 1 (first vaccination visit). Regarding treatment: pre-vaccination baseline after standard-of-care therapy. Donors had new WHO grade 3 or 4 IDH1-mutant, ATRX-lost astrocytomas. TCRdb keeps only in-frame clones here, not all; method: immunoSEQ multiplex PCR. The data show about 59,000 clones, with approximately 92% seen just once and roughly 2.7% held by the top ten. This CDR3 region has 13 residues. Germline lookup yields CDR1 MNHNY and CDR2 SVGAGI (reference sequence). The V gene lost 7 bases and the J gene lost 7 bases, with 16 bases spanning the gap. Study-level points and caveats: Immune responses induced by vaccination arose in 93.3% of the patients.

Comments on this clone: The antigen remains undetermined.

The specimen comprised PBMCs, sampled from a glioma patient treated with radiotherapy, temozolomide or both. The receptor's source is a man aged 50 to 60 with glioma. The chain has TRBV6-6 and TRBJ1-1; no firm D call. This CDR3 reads CASTPASQVEAFF. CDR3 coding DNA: TGTGCCAGCACTCCAGCCTCTCAGGTTGAAGCTTTCTTT.